This T cell receptor (beta chain) derives from a study of OX40 agonist ivuxolimab in advanced cancers. As for the study more broadly: The costimulatory receptor OX40 (CD134) was targeted by ivuxolimab, a fully human IgG2 agonistic monoclonal antibody. Intravenous ivuxolimab was administered to patients every 2 weeks at six dose levels: 0.01, 0.1, 0.3, 1.5, 3 and 10 mg/kg. Of the roughly 51 dose-escalation patients, hepatocellular carcinoma was present in approximately 20, melanoma in some 15, renal cell carcinoma in 9 and head and neck cancer in 9. In the dose-escalation cohort, approximately 83% of patients were male, and the mean age was around 60 years with a range of about 20 to 80. Prior anti-PD-1, anti-PD-L1 or anti-CTLA-4 therapy was permitted, and checkpoint inhibitors had been received by approximately 39% of dose-escalation patients. Three dose-escalation patients achieved partial responses, one with hepatocellular carcinoma and two with cutaneous melanoma. Peripheral TCRbeta sequencing aimed to test whether ivuxolimab altered TCR sequence diversity and caused clonal T-cell expansion. The monotherapy dose-escalation portion (N of about 47 patients) of the phase I ivuxolimab trial is reported in the paper. Study-wide conclusions, independent of this receptor: Low levels of normalized T-cell clonal expansion were also seen in some nonresponding patients. At doses of 0.1 to 3.0 mg/kg, clonal expansion of both CD4+ and CD8+ blood T cells was observed from baseline to week 6. On average, CD8+ T cells showed more expanded clones than CD4+ T cells after ivuxolimab. In partial responders in the 0.1-3.0 mg/kg groups, normalized peripheral clonal expansion was found to be among the lowest, especially among CD8+ T cells. The antigen specificity of the peripheral T cells that underwent clonal expansion was not determined.

Turning to this clone: The antigen it recognizes is unknown. It has no much larger one-base neighbor in the sample; base qualities were not kept.

The trial excluded patients who had a history of autoimmune disease or were on systemic immunosuppression. Peripheral blood for TCR sequencing was drawn from every dose cohort at baseline, at cycle 4 day 1 and at cycle 7 day 1. The samples were drawn from a first-in-human, open-label, multicenter phase I dose-escalation trial of ivuxolimab. The trial enrolled adults with locally advanced or metastatic head and neck squamous cell, hepatocellular, melanoma or renal cell carcinoma. Before TCR sequencing, CD4+ T cells and CD8+ T cells were sorted from peripheral blood as separate populations. Genomic DNA was isolated from the sorted cells so that the TCRbeta CDR3 region could be sequenced. The immunoSEQ Assay was used for sequencing of TCRbeta CDR3 regions. Not all clones reach the TCRdb copy of this immuneACCESS table, which keeps in-frame sequences only. Checked studies attribute under half of the gap to unresolved V genes and leave the rest unexplained. The sample has 60,000 or so clones on record, roughly 89% of them singletons. 12% of the sample is taken by the ten largest.

The sequence was collected from an adult with an advanced solid tumor such as melanoma, head and neck, liver or kidney cancer. The sequences come from CD4+ or CD8+ T cells sorted from blood, collected in a trial of the OX40 agonist ivuxolimab.

The CDR3 protein is CASSTPGQGVWETQYF. The DNA reads TGTGCCAGCAGCACCCCGGGACAGGGAGTGTGGGAGACCCAGTACTTC. This receptor chain uses TRBV5-4 and TRBJ2-5, and TRBD1 matches 9 of the central bases. CDR1 SGHNT and CDR2 YYREEE were looked up in the germline V gene (reference sequence). V loses 4 bases at its end and J loses 5 bases; junction bases beyond the gene matches: 12. Measured from the cysteine to the phenylalanine, the CDR3 is 16 residues long. The DNA shown is the 48-base CDR3, in frame from base 1.